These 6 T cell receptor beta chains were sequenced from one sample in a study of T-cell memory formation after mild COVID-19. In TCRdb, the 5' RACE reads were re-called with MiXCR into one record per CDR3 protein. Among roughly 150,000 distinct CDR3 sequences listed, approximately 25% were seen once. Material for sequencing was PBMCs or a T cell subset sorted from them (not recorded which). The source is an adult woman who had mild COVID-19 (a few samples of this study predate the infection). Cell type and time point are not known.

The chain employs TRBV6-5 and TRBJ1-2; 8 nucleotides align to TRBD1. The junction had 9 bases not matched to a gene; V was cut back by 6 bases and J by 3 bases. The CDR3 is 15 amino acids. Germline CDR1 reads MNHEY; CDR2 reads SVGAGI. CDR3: CASRDTGGAYYGYTF. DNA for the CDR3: TGTGCCAGCAGAGATACAGGGGGGGCTTACTATGGCTACACCTTC.

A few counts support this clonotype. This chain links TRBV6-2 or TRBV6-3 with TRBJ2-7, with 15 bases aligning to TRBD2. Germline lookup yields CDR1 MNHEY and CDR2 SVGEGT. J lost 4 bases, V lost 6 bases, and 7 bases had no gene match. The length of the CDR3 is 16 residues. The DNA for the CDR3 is TGTGCCAGCAGCGCCACCGGGACTAGCGGGAGGTACGAGCAGTACTTC. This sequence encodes CASSATGTSGRYEQYF.

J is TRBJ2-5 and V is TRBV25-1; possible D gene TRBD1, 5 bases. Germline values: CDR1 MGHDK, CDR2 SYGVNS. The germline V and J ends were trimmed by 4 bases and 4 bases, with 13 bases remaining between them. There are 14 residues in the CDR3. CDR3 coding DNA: TGTGCCAGCAGTGTTCAGGGCCCGGCAGAGACCCAGTACTTC. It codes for CASSVQGPAETQYF.

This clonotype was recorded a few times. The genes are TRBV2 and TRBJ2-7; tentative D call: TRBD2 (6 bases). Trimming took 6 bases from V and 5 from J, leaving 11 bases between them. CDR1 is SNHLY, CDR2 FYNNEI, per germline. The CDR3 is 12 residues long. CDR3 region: CASRDYPHEQYF. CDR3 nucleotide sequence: TGTGCCAGCAGGGACTACCCTCACGAGCAGTACTTC. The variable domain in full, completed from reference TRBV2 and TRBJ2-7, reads EPEVTQTPSHQVTQMGQEVILRCVPISNHLYFYWYRQILGQKVEFLVSFYNNEISEKSEIFDDQFSVERPDGSNFTLKIRSTKLEDSAMYFCASRDYPHEQYFGPGTRLTVT.

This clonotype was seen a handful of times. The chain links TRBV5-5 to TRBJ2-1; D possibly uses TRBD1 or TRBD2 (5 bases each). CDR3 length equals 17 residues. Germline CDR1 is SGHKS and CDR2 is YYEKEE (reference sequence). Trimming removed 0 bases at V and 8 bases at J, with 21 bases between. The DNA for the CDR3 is TGTGCCAGCAGCTTGGTTTATCGCTTGGGACCTATCGATGAGCAGTTCTTC. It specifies CASSLVYRLGPIDEQFF.

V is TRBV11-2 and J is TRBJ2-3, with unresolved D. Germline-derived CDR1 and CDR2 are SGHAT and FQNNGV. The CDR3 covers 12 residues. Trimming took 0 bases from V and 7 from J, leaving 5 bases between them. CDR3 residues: CASSLEWNTQYF. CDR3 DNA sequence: TGTGCCAGCAGCTTAGAGTGGAATACGCAGTATTTT.